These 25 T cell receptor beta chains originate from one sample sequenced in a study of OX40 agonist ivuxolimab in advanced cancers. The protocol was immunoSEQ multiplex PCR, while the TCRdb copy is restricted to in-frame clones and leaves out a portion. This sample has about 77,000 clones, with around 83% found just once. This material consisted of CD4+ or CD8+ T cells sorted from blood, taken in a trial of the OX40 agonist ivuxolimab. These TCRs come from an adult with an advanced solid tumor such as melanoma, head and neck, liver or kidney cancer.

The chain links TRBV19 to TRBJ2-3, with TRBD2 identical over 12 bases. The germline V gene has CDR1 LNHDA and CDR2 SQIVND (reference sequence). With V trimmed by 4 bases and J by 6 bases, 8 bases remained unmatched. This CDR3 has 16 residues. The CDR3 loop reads CASSSGLAGTRDTQYF. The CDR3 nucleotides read TGTGCCAGTAGTAGCGGACTAGCGGGGACTCGGGATACGCAGTATTTT.

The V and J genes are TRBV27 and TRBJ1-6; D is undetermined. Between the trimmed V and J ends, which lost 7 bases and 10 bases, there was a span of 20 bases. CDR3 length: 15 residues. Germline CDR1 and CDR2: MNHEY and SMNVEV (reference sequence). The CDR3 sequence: CASMEQMGNQSPLHF. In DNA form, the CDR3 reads TGTGCCAGCATGGAGCAAATGGGTAATCAATCACCCCTCCACTTT.

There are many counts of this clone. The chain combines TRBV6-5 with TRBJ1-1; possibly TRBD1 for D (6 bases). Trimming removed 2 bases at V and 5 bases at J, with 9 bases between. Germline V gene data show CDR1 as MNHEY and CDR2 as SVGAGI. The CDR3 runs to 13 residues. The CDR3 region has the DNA TGTGCCAGCAGTTACGAAGGGGGGACTGAAGCTTTCTTT. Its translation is CASSYEGGTEAFF.

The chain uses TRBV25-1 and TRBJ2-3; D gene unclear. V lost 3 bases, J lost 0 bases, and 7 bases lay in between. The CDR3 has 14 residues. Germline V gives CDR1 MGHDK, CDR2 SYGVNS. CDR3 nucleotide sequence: TGTGCCAGCAGTGATTGGGGAAGCACAGATACGCAGTATTTT. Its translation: CASSDWGSTDTQYF. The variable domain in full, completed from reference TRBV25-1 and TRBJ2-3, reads EADIYQTPRYLVIGTGKKITLECSQTMGHDKMYWYQQDPGMELHLIHYSYGVNSTEKGDLSSESTVSRIRTEHFPLTLESARPSHTSQYLCASSDWGSTDTQYFGPGTRLTVL.

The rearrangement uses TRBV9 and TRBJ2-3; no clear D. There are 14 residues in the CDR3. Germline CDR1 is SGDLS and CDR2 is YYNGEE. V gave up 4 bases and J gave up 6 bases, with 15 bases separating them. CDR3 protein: CASSPFPSADTQYF. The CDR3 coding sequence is TGTGCCAGCAGCCCTTTCCCTAGTGCCGATACGCAGTATTTT. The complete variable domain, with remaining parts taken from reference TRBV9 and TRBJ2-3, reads DSGVTQTPKHLITATGQRVTLRCSPRSGDLSVYWYQQSLDQGLQFLIQYYNGEERAKGNILERFSAQQFPDLHSELNLSSLELGDSALYFCASSPFPSADTQYFGPGTRLTVL.

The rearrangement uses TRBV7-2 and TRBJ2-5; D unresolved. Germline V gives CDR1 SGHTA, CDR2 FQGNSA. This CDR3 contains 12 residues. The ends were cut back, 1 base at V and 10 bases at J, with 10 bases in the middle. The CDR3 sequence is CASSLGGSDQYF. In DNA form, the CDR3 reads TGTGCCAGCAGCTTAGGGGGATCGGACCAGTACTTC.

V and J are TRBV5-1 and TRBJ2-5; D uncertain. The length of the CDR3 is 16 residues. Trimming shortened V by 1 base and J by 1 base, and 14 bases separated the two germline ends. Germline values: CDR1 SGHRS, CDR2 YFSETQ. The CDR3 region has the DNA TGCGCCAGCAGCTTGAAGGCAGACCCGCCCCAAGAGACCCAGTACTTC. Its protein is CASSLKADPPQETQYF.

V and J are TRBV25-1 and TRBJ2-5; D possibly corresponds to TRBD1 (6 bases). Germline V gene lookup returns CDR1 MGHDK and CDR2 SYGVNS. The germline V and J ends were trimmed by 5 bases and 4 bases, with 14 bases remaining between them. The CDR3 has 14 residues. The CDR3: CASSQVGAVETQYF. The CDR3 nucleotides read TGTGCCAGCAGTCAAGTGGGGGCTGTAGAGACCCAGTACTTC. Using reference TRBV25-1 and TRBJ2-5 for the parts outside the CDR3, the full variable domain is EADIYQTPRYLVIGTGKKITLECSQTMGHDKMYWYQQDPGMELHLIHYSYGVNSTEKGDLSSESTVSRIRTEHFPLTLESARPSHTSQYLCASSQVGAVETQYFGPGTRLLVL.

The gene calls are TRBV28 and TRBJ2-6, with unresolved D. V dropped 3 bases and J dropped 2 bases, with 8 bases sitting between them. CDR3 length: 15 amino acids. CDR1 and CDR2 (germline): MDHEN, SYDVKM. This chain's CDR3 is CASSFLGAGANVLTF. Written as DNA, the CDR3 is TGTGCCAGCAGTTTTTTAGGAGCTGGGGCCAACGTCCTGACTTTC. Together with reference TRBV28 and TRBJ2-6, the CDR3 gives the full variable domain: DVKVTQSSRYLVKRTGEKVFLECVQDMDHENMFWYRQDPGLGLRLIYFSYDVKMKEKGDIPEGYSVSREKKERFSLILESASTNQTSMYLCASSFLGAGANVLTFGAGSRLTVL.

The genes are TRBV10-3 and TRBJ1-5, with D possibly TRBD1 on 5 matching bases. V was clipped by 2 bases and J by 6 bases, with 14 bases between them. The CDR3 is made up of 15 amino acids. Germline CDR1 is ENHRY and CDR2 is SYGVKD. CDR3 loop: CAISEGNGGVQPQHF. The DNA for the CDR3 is TGTGCCATCAGTGAGGGGAACGGAGGGGTTCAGCCCCAGCATTTT.

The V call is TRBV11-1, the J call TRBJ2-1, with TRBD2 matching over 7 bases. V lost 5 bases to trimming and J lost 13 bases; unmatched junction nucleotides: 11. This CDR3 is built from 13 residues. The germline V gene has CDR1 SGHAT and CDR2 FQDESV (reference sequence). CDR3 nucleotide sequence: TGTGCCAGCAGCCCGGGACTAACGACCACACAGTTCTTC. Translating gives CASSPGLTTTQFF.

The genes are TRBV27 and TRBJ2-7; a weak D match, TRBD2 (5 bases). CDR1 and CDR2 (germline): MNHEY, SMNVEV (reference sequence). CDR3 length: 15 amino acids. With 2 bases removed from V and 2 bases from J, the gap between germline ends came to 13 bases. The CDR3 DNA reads TGTGCCAGCAGTTTACGGCTGGGAGTCGCCTACGAGCAGTACTTC. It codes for CASSLRLGVAYEQYF.

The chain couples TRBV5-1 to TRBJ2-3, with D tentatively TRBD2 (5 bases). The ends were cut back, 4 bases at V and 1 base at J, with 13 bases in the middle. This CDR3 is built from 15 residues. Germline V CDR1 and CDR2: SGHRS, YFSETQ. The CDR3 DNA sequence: TGCGCCAGCAGCCCCCGAAGGGAGCGCACAGATACGCAGTATTTT. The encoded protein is CASSPRRERTDTQYF. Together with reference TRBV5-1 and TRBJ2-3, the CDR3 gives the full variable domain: KAGVTQTPRYLIKTRGQQVTLSCSPISGHRSVSWYQQTPGQGLQFLFEYFSETQRNKGNFPGRFSGRQFSNSRSEMNVSTLELGDSALYLCASSPRRERTDTQYFGPGTRLTVL.

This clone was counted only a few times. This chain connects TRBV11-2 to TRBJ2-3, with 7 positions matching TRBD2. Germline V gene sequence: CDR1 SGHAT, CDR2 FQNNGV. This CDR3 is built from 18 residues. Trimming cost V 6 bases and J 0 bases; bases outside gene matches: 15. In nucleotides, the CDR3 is TGTGCCAGCAGTCAAAAACTCGGGACTACCTTTAGCACAGATACGCAGTATTTT. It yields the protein CASSQKLGTTFSTDTQYF.

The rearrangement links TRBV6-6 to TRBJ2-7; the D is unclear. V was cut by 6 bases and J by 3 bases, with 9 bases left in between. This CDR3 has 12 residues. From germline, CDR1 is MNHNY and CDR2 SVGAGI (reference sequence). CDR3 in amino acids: CASRTPGYEQYF. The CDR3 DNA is TGTGCCAGCAGAACTCCGGGCTACGAGCAGTACTTC.

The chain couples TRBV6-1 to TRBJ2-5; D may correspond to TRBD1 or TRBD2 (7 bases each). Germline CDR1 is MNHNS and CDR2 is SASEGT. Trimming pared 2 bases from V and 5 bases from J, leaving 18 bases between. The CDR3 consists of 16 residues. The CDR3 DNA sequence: TGTGCCAGCAGTGAACAGCAGGGGGGGCGATGGGAGACCCAGTACTTC. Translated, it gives CASSEQQGGRWETQYF.

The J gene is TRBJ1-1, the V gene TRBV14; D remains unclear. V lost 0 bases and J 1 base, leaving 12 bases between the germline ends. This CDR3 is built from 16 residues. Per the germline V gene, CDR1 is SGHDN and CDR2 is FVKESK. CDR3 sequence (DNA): TGTGCCAGCAGCCAAGAACCGGCAGACACGAACACTGAAGCTTTCTTT. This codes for CASSQEPADTNTEAFF.

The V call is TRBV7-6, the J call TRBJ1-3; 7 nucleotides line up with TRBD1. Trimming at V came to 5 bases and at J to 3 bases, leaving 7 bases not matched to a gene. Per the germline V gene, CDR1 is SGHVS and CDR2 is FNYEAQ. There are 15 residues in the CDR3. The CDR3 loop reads CASSPATGIGNTIYF. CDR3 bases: TGTGCCAGCAGCCCAGCGACAGGGATTGGAAACACCATATATTTT.

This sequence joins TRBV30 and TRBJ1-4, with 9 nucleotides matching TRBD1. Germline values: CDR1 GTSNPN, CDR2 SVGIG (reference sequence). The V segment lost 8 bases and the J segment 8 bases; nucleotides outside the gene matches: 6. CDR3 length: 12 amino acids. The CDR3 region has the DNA TGTGCCGGGGACAGGGCAAGCGAAAAACTGTTTTTT. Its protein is CAGDRASEKLFF. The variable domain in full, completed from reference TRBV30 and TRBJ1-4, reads SQTIHQWPATLVQPVGSPLSLECTVEGTSNPNLYWYRQAAGRGLQLLFYSVGIGQISSEVPQNLSASRPQDRQFILSSKKLLLSDSGFYLCAGDRASEKLFFGSGTQLSVL.

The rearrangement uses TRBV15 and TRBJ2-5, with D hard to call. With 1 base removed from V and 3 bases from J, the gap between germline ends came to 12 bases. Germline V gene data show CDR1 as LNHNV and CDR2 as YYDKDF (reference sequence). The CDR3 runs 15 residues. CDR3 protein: CATSRGARAEETQYF. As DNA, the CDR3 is TGTGCCACCAGCAGAGGTGCCCGGGCAGAAGAGACCCAGTACTTC. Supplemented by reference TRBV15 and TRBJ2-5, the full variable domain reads DAMVIQNPRYQVTQFGKPVTLSCSQTLNHNVMYWYQQKSSQAPKLLFHYYDKDFNNEADTPDNFQSRRPNTSFCFLDIRSPGLGDTAMYLCATSRGARAEETQYFGPGTRLLVL.

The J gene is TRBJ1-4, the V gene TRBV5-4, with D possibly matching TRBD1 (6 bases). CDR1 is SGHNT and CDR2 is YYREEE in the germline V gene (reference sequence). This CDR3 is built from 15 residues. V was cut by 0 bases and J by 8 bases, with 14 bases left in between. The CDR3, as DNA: TGTGCCAGCAGCTTGGCCAGGGGCCAAGGGGAAAAACTGTTTTTT. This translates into CASSLARGQGEKLFF.

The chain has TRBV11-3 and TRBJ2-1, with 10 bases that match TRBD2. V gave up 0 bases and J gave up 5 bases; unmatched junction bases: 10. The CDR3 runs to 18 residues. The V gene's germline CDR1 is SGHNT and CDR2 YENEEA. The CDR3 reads CASSLDMRIAGGNNEQFF. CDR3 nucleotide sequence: TGTGCCAGCAGCTTAGATATGCGAATAGCGGGAGGAAACAATGAGCAGTTCTTC.

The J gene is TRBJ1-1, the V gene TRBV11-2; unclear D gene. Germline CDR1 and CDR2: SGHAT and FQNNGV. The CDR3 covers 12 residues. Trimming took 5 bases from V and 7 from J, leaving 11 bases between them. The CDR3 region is CASSAAWGEAFF. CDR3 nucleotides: TGTGCCAGCAGCGCCGCGTGGGGTGAAGCTTTCTTT.

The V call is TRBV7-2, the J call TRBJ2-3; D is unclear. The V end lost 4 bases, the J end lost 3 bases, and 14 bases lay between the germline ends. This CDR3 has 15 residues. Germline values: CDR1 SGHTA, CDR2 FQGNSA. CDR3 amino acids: CASSSSSLRTDTQYF. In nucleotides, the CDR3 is TGTGCCAGCAGCTCCTCCAGCTTGAGAACAGATACGCAGTATTTT.

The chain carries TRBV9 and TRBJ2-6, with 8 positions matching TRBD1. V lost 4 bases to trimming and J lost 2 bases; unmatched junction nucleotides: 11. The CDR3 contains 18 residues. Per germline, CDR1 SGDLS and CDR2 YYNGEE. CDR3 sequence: CASSPLGQGDTGANVLTF. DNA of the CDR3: TGTGCCAGCAGCCCACTCGGACAGGGTGACACTGGGGCCAACGTCCTGACTTTC. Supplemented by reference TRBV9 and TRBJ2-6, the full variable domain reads DSGVTQTPKHLITATGQRVTLRCSPRSGDLSVYWYQQSLDQGLQFLIQYYNGEERAKGNILERFSAQQFPDLHSELNLSSLELGDSALYFCASSPLGQGDTGANVLTFGAGSRLTVL.